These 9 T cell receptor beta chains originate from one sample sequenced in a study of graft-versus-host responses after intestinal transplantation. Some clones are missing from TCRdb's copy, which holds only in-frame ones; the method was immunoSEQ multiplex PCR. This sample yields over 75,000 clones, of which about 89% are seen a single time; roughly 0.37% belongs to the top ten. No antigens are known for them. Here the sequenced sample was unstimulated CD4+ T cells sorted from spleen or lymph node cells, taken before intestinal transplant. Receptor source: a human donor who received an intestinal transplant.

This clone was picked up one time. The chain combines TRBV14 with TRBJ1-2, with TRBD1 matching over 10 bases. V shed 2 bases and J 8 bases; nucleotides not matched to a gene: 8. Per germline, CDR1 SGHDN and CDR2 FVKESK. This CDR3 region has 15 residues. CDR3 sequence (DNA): TGTGCCAGCAGCCAAATGGGGACAGGGGTGGGCGGCTACACCTTC. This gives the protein CASSQMGTGVGGYTF.

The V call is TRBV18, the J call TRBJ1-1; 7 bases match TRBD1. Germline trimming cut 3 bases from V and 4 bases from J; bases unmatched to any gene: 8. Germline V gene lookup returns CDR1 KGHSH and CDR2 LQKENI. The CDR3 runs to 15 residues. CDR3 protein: CASSPRDSPGTEAFF. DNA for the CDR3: TGTGCCAGCTCACCCCGGGACAGCCCGGGCACTGAAGCTTTCTTT.

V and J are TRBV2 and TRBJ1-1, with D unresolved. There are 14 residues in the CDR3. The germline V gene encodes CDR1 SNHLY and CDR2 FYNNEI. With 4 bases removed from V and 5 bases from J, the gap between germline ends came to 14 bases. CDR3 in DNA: TGTGCCAGCAGTGGGAGCCCCGGGAGTACTGAAGCTTTCTTT. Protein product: CASSGSPGSTEAFF.

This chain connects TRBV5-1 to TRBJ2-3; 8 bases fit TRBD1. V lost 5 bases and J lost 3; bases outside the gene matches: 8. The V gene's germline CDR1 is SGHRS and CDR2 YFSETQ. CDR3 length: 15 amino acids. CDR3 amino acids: CASRRGTGSTDTQYF. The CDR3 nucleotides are TGCGCCAGCAGGAGAGGGACAGGTTCAACAGATACGCAGTATTTT. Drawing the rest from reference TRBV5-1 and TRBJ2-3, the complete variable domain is KAGVTQTPRYLIKTRGQQVTLSCSPISGHRSVSWYQQTPGQGLQFLFEYFSETQRNKGNFPGRFSGRQFSNSRSEMNVSTLELGDSALYLCASRRGTGSTDTQYFGPGTRLTVL.

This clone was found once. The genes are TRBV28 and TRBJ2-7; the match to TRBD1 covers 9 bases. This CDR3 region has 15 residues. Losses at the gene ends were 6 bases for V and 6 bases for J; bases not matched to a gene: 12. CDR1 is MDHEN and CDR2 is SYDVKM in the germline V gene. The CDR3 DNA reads TGTGCCAGCAGCTTGGGTGGGACAGGGTCTCTCGAGCAGTACTTC. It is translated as CASSLGGTGSLEQYF. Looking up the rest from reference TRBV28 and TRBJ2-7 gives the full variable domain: DVKVTQSSRYLVKRTGEKVFLECVQDMDHENMFWYRQDPGLGLRLIYFSYDVKMKEKGDIPEGYSVSREKKERFSLILESASTNQTSMYLCASSLGGTGSLEQYFGPGTRLTVT.

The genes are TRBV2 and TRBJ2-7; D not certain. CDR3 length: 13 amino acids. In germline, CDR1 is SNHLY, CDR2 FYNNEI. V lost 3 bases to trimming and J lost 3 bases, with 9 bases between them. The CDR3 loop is CASSDPLLYEQYF. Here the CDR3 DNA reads TGTGCCAGCAGTGACCCCCTCCTCTACGAGCAGTACTTC.

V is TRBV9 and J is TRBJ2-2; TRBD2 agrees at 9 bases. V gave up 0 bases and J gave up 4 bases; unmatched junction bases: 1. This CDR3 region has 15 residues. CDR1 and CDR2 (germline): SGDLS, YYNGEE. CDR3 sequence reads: CASSVGLAVTGELFF. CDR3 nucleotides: TGTGCCAGCAGCGTAGGACTAGCGGTCACCGGGGAGCTGTTTTTT.

The CDR3 spells CASSHRTDTDTQYF. The CDR3, as DNA: TGTGCCAGCAGTCATCGGACAGACACAGATACGCAGTATTTT. This chain connects TRBV6-5 to TRBJ2-3; a possible D gene is TRBD1 (6 bases). The CDR3 has 14 residues. From germline, CDR1 is MNHEY and CDR2 SVGAGI. Trimming shortened V by 5 bases and J by 2 bases, and 11 bases separated the two germline ends.

CDR3 loop: CASSLGQDYNEQFF. Written as DNA, the CDR3 is TGTGCCAGCAGCTTAGGACAGGACTACAATGAGCAGTTCTTC. V and J are TRBV11-3 and TRBJ2-1; D perhaps matches TRBD1 (6 bases). The germline CDR1 and CDR2 sequences are SGHNT and YENEEA. Trimming stripped 1 base from V and 3 bases from J, with 7 bases between. The CDR3 covers 14 residues.